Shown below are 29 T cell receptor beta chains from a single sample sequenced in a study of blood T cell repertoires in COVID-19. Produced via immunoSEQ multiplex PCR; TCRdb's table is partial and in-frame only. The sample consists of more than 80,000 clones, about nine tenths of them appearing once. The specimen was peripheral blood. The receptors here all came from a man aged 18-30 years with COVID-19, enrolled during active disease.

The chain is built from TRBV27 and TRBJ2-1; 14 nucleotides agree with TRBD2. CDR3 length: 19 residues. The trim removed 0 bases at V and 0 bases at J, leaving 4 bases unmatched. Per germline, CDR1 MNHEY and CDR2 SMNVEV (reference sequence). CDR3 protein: CASSLSGLAGASSYNEQFF. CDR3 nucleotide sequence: TGTGCCAGCAGTTTATCGGGACTAGCGGGAGCCAGCTCCTACAATGAGCAGTTCTTC.

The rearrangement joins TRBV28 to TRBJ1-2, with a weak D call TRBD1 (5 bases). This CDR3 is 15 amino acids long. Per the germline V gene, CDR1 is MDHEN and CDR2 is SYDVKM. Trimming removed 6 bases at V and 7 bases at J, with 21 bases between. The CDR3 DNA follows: TGTGCCAGCAGCCCCTCCACGGGCAGGGTACGTGGCTACACCTTC. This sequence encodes CASSPSTGRVRGYTF.

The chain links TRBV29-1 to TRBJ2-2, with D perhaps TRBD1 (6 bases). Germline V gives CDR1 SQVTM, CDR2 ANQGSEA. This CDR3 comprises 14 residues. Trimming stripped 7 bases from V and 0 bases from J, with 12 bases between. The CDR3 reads CSGTGTSNTGELFF. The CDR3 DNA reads TGCAGCGGAACCGGGACATCGAACACCGGGGAGCTGTTTTTT.

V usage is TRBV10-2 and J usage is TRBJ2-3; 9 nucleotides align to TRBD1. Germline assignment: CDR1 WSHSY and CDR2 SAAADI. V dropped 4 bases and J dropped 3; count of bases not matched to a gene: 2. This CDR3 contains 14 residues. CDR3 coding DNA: TGCGCCAGCAGTGCCGGGACAGGGACAGATACGCAGTATTTT. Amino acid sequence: CASSAGTGTDTQYF.

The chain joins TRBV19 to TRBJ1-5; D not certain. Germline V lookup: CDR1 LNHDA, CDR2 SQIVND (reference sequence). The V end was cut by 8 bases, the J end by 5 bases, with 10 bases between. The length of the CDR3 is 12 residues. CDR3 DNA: TGTGCCAGTCAGGTCTTGGATCAGCCCCAGCATTTT. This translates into CASQVLDQPQHF.

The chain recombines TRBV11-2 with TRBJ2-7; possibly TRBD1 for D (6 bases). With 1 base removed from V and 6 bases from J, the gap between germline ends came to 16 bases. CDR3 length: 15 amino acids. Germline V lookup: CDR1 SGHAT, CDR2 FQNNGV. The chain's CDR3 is CASSLVQGSLFEQYF. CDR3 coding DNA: TGTGCCAGCAGCTTAGTCCAGGGGAGCCTGTTCGAGCAGTACTTC.

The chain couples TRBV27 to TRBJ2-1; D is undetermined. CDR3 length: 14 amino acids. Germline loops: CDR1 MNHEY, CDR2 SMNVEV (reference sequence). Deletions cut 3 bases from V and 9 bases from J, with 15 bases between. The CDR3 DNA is TGTGCCAGCAGTTTCGCGACTCAAATGAGTGAGCAGTTCTTC. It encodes CASSFATQMSEQFF.

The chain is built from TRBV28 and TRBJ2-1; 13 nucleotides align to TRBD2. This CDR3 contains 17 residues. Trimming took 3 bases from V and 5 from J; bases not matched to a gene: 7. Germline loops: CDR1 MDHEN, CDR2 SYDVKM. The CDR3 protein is CASSLKGGLAGNNEQFF. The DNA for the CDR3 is TGTGCCAGCAGTTTGAAGGGGGGACTAGCGGGAAACAATGAGCAGTTCTTC.

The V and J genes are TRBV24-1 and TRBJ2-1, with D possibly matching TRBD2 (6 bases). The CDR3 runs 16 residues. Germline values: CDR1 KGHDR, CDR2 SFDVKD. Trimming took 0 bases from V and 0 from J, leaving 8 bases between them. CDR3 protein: CATSDLDGSSYNEQFF. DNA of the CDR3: TGTGCCACCAGTGATTTGGACGGGAGCTCCTACAATGAGCAGTTCTTC.

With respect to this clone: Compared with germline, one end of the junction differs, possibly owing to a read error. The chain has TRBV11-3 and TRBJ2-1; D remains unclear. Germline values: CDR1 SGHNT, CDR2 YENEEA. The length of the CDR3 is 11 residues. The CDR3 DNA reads TGTGCCAGCAGCTCCGACAATGAGCAGTTCTTC. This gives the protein CASSSDNEQFF. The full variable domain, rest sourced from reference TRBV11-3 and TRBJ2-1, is EAGVVQSPRYKIIEKKQPVAFWCNPISGHNTLYWYLQNLGQGPELLIRYENEEAVDDSQLPKDRFSAERLKGVDSTLKIQPAELGDSAVYLCASSSDNEQFFGPGTRLTVL.

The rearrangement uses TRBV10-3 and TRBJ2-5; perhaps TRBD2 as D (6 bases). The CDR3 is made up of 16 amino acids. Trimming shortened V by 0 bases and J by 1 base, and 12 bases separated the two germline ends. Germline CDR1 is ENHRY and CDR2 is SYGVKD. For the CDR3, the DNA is TGTGCCATCAGTGAGTCGGAGGGTTGGGGCCAAGAGACCCAGTACTTC. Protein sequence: CAISESEGWGQETQYF.

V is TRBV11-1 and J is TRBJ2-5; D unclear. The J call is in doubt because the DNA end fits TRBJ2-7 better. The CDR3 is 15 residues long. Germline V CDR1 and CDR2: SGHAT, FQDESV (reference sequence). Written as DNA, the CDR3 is TGTGCCAGCACCCTCATGCCAGGCCCAACCTACGAGCAGTACTTC. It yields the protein CASTLMPGPTYEQYF.

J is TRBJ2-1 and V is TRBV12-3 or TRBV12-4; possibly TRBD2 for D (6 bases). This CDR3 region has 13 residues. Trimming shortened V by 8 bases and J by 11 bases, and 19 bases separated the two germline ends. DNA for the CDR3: TGTGCCAGCCTGAAAGGCGGGGACCCCCAGCAGTTCTTC. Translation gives CASLKGGDPQQFF.

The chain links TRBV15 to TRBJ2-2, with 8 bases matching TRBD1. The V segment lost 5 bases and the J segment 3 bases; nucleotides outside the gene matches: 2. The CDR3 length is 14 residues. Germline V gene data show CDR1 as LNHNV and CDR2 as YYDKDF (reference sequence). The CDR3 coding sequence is TGTGCCACCAGCGTGACAGGGGACACCGGGGAGCTGTTTTTT. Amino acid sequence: CATSVTGDTGELFF.

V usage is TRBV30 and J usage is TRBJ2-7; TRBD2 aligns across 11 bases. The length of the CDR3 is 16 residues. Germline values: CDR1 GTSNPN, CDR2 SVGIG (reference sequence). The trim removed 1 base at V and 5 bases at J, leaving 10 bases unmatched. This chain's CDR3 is CAWSGGLAEGLNEQYF. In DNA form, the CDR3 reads TGTGCCTGGAGTGGGGGACTAGCGGAGGGACTCAACGAGCAGTACTTC.

CDR3 in DNA: TGTGCCAGCCACCAGGGGGTTTTACCCTACGAGCAGTACTTC. Its translation: CASHQGVLPYEQYF. V and J are TRBV7-8 and TRBJ2-7, with 7 bases matching TRBD1. Germline assignment: CDR1 SGHVS and CDR2 FQNEAQ. Trimming took 8 bases from V and 2 from J; bases not matched to a gene: 9. This CDR3 contains 14 residues.

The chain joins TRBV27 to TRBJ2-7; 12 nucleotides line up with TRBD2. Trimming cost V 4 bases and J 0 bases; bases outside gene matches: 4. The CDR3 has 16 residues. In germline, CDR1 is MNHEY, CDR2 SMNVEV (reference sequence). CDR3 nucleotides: TGTGCCAGCAGTTCCACGACTAGCGGGAGCTCCTACGAGCAGTACTTC. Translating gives CASSSTTSGSSYEQYF.

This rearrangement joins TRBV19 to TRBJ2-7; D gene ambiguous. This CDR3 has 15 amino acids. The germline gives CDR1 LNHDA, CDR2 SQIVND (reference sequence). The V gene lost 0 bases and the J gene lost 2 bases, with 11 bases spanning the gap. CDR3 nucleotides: TGTGCCAGTAGTATAGATGGAGCAGCCCCCTACGAGCAGTACTTC. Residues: CASSIDGAAPYEQYF.

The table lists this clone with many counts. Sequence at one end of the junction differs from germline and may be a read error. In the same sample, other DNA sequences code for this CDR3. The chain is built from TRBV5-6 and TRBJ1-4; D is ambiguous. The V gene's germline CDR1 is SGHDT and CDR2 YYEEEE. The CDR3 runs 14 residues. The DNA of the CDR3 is TGTGCCAGCAGCTTGGTTGCAACTAATGAAAAACTGCTTTTT. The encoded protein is CASSLVATNEKLLF.

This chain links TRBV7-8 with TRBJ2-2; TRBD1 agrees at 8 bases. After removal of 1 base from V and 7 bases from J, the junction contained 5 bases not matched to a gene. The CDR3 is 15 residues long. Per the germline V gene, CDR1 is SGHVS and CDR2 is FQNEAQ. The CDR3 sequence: CASSLVTGGVGELFF. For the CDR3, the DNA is TGTGCCAGCAGCTTAGTTACAGGGGGAGTCGGGGAGCTGTTTTTT.

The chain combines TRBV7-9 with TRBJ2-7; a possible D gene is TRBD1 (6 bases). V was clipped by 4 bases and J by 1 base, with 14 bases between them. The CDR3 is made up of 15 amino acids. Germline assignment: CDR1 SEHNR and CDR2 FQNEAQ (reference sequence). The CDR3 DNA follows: TGTGCCAGCAGCTCCGGGACACCGAAGTCCTACGAGCAGTACTTC. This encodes CASSSGTPKSYEQYF.

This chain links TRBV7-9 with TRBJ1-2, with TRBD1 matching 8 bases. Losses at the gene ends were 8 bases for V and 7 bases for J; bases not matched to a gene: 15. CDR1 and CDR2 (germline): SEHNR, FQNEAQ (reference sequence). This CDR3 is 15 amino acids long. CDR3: CASRSGGESVVGYTF. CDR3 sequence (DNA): TGTGCCAGCCGTTCAGGGGGCGAGTCGGTGGTTGGCTACACCTTC.

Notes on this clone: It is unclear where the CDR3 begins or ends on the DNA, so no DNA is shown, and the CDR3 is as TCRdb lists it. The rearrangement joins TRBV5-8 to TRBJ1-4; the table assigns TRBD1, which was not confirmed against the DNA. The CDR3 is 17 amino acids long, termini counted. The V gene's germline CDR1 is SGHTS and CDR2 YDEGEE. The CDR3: CASSWGQGAFGNEKLLF.

This CDR3 reads CASSQGPSGGPPLHF. In DNA form, the CDR3 reads TGTGCCAGCAGCCAAGGACCCAGCGGAGGGCCACCCCTCCACTTT. The genes are TRBV3-1 (or the pseudogene TRBV3-2) and TRBJ1-6, with D uncertain. Trimming stripped 1 base from V and 11 bases from J, with 15 bases between. The CDR3 runs to 15 residues. Germline V gene lookup returns CDR1 LGHDT and CDR2 YNNKEL (reference sequence).

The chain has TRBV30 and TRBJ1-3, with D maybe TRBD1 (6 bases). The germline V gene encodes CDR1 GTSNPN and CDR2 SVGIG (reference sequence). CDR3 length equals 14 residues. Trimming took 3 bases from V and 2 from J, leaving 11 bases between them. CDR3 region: CAWSQGLAGNTIYF. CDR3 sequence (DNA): TGTGCCTGGAGCCAGGGGTTAGCTGGAAACACCATATATTTT.

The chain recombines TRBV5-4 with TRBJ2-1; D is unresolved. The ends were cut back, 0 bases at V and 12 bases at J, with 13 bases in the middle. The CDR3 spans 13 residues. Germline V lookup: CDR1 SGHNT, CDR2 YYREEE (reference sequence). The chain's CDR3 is CASSLGLSNGQFF. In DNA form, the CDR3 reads TGTGCCAGCAGCTTGGGATTATCCAACGGGCAGTTCTTC.

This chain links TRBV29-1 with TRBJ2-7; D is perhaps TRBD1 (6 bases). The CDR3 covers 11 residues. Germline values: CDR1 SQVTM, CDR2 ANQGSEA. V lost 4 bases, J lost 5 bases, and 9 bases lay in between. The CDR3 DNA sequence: TGCAGCGTTGGGACAGAGCACGAGCAGTACTTC. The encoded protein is CSVGTEHEQYF.

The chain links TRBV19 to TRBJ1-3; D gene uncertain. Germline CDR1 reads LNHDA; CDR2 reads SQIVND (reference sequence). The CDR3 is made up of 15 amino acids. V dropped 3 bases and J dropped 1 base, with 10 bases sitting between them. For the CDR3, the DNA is TGTGCCAGTAGTATGTGGGCCGGATCTGGAAACACCATATATTTT. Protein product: CASSMWAGSGNTIYF.

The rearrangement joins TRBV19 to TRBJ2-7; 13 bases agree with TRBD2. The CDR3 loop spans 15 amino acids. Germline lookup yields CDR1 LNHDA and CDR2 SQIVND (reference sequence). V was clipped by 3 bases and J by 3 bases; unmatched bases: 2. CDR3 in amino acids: CASSIGLAGVYEQYF. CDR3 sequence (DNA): TGTGCCAGTAGTATCGGACTAGCGGGAGTCTACGAGCAGTACTTC.